The 9 T cell receptor beta chains in this list originate from one sample, sequenced in a study of neoadjuvant anti-PD-1 for oral cavity cancer. Clones were read by immunoSEQ multiplex PCR, and TCRdb kept only the in-frame ones, dropping some. The sample consists of approximately 13,000 clones, around 57% of them appearing once. The material sequenced was PBMCs, taken before nivolumab (anti-PD-1) treatment. Receptor source: a person aged 35 to 85 with oral cavity squamous cell carcinoma.

The genes are TRBV6-5 and TRBJ1-2, with unresolved D. From germline, CDR1 is MNHEY and CDR2 SVGAGI. This CDR3 has 13 residues. Trimming took 4 bases from V and 6 from J, leaving 12 bases between them. The CDR3 protein is CASSLTGMDGYTF. CDR3 nucleotides: TGTGCCAGCAGTTTGACGGGAATGGATGGCTACACCTTC.

The chain is built from TRBV30 and TRBJ2-1; D unclear. Trimming pared 0 bases from V and 1 base from J, leaving 4 bases between. The CDR3 contains 13 residues. CDR1 GTSNPN and CDR2 SVGIG come from the germline V gene (reference sequence). For the CDR3, the DNA is TGTGCCTGGAGTGTAGAATCCTACAATGAGCAGTTCTTC. It specifies CAWSVESYNEQFF.

This clone was seen only a few times. The chain joins TRBV5-6 to TRBJ1-2; D gene ambiguous. Germline CDR1 SGHDT, CDR2 YYEEEE. CDR3 size: 13 residues. The V and J ends lost 4 bases and 10 bases respectively, with 17 bases between them. The CDR3 loop is CASSPTGSASYTF. CDR3 sequence (DNA): TGTGCCAGCAGCCCCACGGGGTCGGCTTCCTACACCTTC.

The V call is TRBV10-2, the J call TRBJ1-5, with 10 bases that match TRBD1. The germline V gene has CDR1 WSHSY and CDR2 SAAADI. Trimming removed 6 bases from V and 2 bases from J; junction bases left unmatched: 7. The CDR3 runs 16 residues. This CDR3 is CASRDRGRSGNQPQHF. The CDR3 coding sequence is TGCGCCAGCAGGGACAGGGGGAGGTCTGGCAATCAGCCCCAGCATTTT.

This chain uses TRBV14 with TRBJ2-3, with 8 positions matching TRBD1. CDR3 length: 17 amino acids. The V gene end was trimmed by 1 base and the J gene end by 4 bases; junction bases not matched to a gene: 10. The germline V gene encodes CDR1 SGHDN and CDR2 FVKESK. The CDR3 DNA reads as TGTGCCAGCAGCCAAGCTTGGGCAGGGGGCAAGTCAGATACGCAGTATTTT. Protein: CASSQAWAGGKSDTQYF.

The chain carries TRBV27 and TRBJ2-7, with 9 bases identical to TRBD2. The junction had 11 bases not matched to a gene; V was cut back by 3 bases and J by 5 bases. CDR1 is MNHEY and CDR2 is SMNVEV in the germline V gene (reference sequence). The CDR3 runs to 16 residues. The CDR3 is CASSLDGVAGVDEQYF. CDR3 DNA sequence: TGTGCCAGCAGTTTGGATGGGGTAGCGGGAGTTGACGAGCAGTACTTC.

This chain links TRBV6-4 with TRBJ1-6; D ambiguous. The CDR3 runs to 14 residues. Germline CDR1 and CDR2: MRHNA and SNTAGT. Trimming took 8 bases from V and 5 from J, leaving 13 bases between them. CDR3 protein: CASQEGGDNSPLHF. CDR3 bases: TGTGCCAGCCAGGAGGGCGGTGATAATTCACCCCTCCACTTT.

CDR3 amino acids: CASSWSDSETPLHF. The CDR3 DNA reads TGTGCCAGCAGCTGGAGTGACTCAGAGACACCCCTCCACTTT. The rearrangement links TRBV11-2 to TRBJ1-6; D gene uncertain. The CDR3 is 14 residues long. Germline assignment: CDR1 SGHAT and CDR2 FQNNGV. The V and J ends lost 4 bases and 11 bases respectively, with 15 bases between them. Using reference TRBV11-2 and TRBJ1-6 for the parts outside the CDR3, the full variable domain is EAGVAQSPRYKIIEKRQSVAFWCNPISGHATLYWYQQILGQGPKLLIQFQNNGVVDDSQLPKDRFSAERLKGVDSTLKIQPAKLEDSAVYLCASSWSDSETPLHFGNGTRLTVT.

The CDR3 sequence is CASSVADPTRGGQFF. The CDR3 coding sequence is TGTGCCAGCAGCGTAGCTGATCCTACGCGGGGAGGGCAGTTCTTC. The genes are TRBV9 and TRBJ2-1; D might be TRBD2 (6 bases). Trimming stripped 0 bases from V and 12 bases from J, with 19 bases between. Germline V CDR1 and CDR2: SGDLS, YYNGEE. The CDR3 contains 15 residues.